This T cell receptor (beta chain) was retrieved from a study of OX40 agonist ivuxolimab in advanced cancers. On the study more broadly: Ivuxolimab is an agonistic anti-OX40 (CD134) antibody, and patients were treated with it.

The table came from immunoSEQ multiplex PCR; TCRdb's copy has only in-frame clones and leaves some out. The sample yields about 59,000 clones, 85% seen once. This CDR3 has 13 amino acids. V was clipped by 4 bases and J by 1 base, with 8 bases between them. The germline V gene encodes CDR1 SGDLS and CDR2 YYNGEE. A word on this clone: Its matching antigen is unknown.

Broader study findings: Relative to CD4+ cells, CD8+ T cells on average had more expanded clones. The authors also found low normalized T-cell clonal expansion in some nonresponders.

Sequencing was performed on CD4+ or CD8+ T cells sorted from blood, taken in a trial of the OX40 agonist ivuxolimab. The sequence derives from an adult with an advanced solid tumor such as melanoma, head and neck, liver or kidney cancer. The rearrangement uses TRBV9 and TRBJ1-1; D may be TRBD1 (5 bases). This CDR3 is CASSSTGNTEAFF. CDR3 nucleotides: TGTGCCAGCAGCTCTACAGGGAACACTGAAGCTTTCTTT.